Sequencing of this TCR beta chain was carried out in a study of CD8+ T cells in alopecia areata. The wider study: Treatment comprised oral tofacitinib, 5 to 10 mg twice daily, in treated patients.

Of note for this clone: Its target is not known.

V lost 8 bases and J lost 6, with 17 bases in between. Germline lookup yields CDR1 WSHSY and CDR2 SAAADI. This CDR3 region has 13 residues. Sequencing used cDNA as its template, made by extracting RNA and reverse transcribing it. Produced via immunoSEQ multiplex PCR; TCRdb's table is partial and in-frame only. The sample holds 150,000 to 190,000 clones, around 55% seen once. Study-level findings and limits: Clonality in lesional scalp, especially alopecia totalis/universalis, exceeded that of normal scalp.

Alopecia areata patients provided lesional scalp punch biopsies and peripheral blood. This TCR was sampled from a human donor with alopecia areata. The specimen was CD8+ T cells sorted from blood, collected at week 0. V usage is TRBV10-2 and J usage is TRBJ2-7; weak D call: TRBD1 (6 bases). CDR3 loop: CASSEKGGSEQYF. The CDR3 DNA reads TGCGCCAGCTCTGAGAAAGGGGGTTCCGAGCAGTACTTC.